This entry lists 23 T cell receptor beta chains sequenced from one sample in a study of cytotoxic CD8 clonotypes in ibrutinib-treated CLL. The protocol was immunoSEQ multiplex PCR, while the TCRdb copy is restricted to in-frame clones and leaves out a portion. This table holds 300,000 or so clones, 67% found once. Sample: PBMCs, taken after 36 months of ibrutinib treatment. Receptors originate from a human donor with chronic lymphocytic leukemia.

The chain links TRBV27 to TRBJ1-2, with 7 bases lining up with TRBD1. The trim removed 5 bases at V and 5 bases at J, leaving 11 bases unmatched. CDR1 MNHEY and CDR2 SMNVEV come from the germline V gene (reference sequence). The CDR3 has 15 amino acids. The CDR3 DNA reads TGTGCCAGCAGTCAAAGACAGGGTGGGGTATATGGCTACACCTTC. Encoded protein: CASSQRQGGVYGYTF.

CDR3 coding DNA: TGTGCCACCAGCAGAGCGAGGGGTTGGGAGACCCAGTACTTC. Its translation: CATSRARGWETQYF. The V gene is TRBV15, the J gene TRBJ2-5; D tentatively reads TRBD1 or TRBD2 (5 bases each). Trimming took off 1 base at V and 5 bases at J, with 11 bases between the two ends. The CDR3 contains 14 residues. Germline loops: CDR1 LNHNV, CDR2 YYDKDF (reference sequence). The whole variable domain, filled in from reference TRBV15 and TRBJ2-5, reads DAMVIQNPRYQVTQFGKPVTLSCSQTLNHNVMYWYQQKSSQAPKLLFHYYDKDFNNEADTPDNFQSRRPNTSFCFLDIRSPGLGDTAMYLCATSRARGWETQYFGPGTRLLVL.

CDR3 loop: CSVPNQNRGLSNGYTF. The CDR3 DNA sequence: TGCAGCGTCCCCAACCAAAACAGGGGGCTGAGCAATGGCTACACCTTC. This chain links TRBV29-1 with TRBJ1-2; 9 bases align to TRBD1. Germline CDR1 reads SQVTM; CDR2 reads ANQGSEA. V lost 6 bases and J lost 6; bases outside the gene matches: 17. The CDR3 loop spans 16 amino acids.

This clone showed up just once. V usage is TRBV6-5 and J usage is TRBJ1-1, with D perhaps TRBD1 (5 bases). Germline V CDR1 and CDR2: MNHEY, SVGAGI. V shed 7 bases and J shed 3 bases, with 12 bases lying between them. The CDR3 is 13 residues long. This CDR3 reads CASKGDRYTEAFF. CDR3 DNA sequence: TGTGCCAGCAAAGGGGACCGGTACACTGAAGCTTTCTTT.

This clone was detected only a few times. V and J are TRBV27 and TRBJ2-2; D uncertain. The ends were cut back, 7 bases at V and 3 bases at J, with 12 bases in the middle. Germline assignment: CDR1 MNHEY and CDR2 SMNVEV (reference sequence). The length of the CDR3 is 14 residues. The CDR3 nucleotides read TGTGCCAGCAAGTTGGGGTTGGACACCGGGGAGCTGTTTTTT. This gives the protein CASKLGLDTGELFF.

The chain joins TRBV18 to TRBJ1-3, with 8 nucleotides matching TRBD1. Germline V gene data show CDR1 as KGHSH and CDR2 as LQKENI. The CDR3 runs to 15 residues. Trimming took 5 bases from V and 2 from J; bases not matched to a gene: 5. CDR3: CASSSQGAPGNTIYF. Written as DNA, the CDR3 is TGTGCCAGCTCATCCCAGGGGGCACCTGGAAACACCATATATTTT.

The chain is built from TRBV4-1 and TRBJ2-7, with 7 bases aligning to TRBD2. Germline lookup yields CDR1 MGHRA and CDR2 YSYEKL. J lost 0 bases, V lost 0 bases, and 8 bases had no gene match. This CDR3 contains 17 residues. The CDR3 coding sequence is TGCGCCAGCAGCCAAGATAGGTGGGAGGGCCCCTCCTACGAGCAGTACTTC. Protein product: CASSQDRWEGPSYEQYF.

V and J are TRBV2 and TRBJ2-5; D ambiguous. V was pared by 4 bases and J by 4 bases, with 10 bases between. Germline V gene sequence: CDR1 SNHLY, CDR2 FYNNEI. CDR3 length: 13 residues. The chain's CDR3 is CASSGMFRETQYF. CDR3 coding DNA: TGTGCCAGCAGTGGGATGTTCCGAGAGACCCAGTACTTC.

The chain couples TRBV27 to TRBJ2-7; 10 bases line up with TRBD2. V dropped 5 bases and J dropped 4; count of bases not matched to a gene: 14. The germline gives CDR1 MNHEY, CDR2 SMNVEV (reference sequence). This CDR3 spans 17 amino acids. The CDR3 loop reads CASSPRTSGHFLYEQYF. The DNA of the CDR3 is TGTGCCAGCAGTCCCCGGACTAGCGGACACTTCCTGTACGAGCAGTACTTC.

The rearrangement joins TRBV19 to TRBJ2-1; 10 bases map to TRBD1. V lost 10 bases to trimming and J lost 9 bases; unmatched junction nucleotides: 6. The length of the CDR3 is 12 residues. Germline loops: CDR1 LNHDA, CDR2 SQIVND (reference sequence). The CDR3 DNA sequence: TGTGCCATCCAGACAGGGGGCAGTGAGCAGTTCTTC. Its translation is CAIQTGGSEQFF. Supplemented by reference TRBV19 and TRBJ2-1, the full variable domain reads DGGITQSPKYLFRKEGQNVTLSCEQNLNHDAMYWYRQDPGQGLRLIYYSQIVNDFQKGDIAEGYSVSREKKESFPLTVTSAQKNPTAFYLCAIQTGGSEQFFGPGTRLTVL.

This chain joins TRBV6-5 and TRBJ2-7; perhaps TRBD2 as D (7 bases). The germline V and J ends were trimmed by 8 bases and 2 bases, with 16 bases remaining between them. Germline V gives CDR1 MNHEY, CDR2 SVGAGI. The CDR3 has 14 residues. The CDR3 loop reads CASGNQGTTYEQYF. The CDR3 DNA follows: TGTGCCAGCGGAAATCAGGGGACTACCTACGAGCAGTACTTC.

The chain employs TRBV4-1 and TRBJ1-3; D is unresolved. The germline V gene encodes CDR1 MGHRA and CDR2 YSYEKL. There are 14 residues in the CDR3. The germline V and J ends were trimmed by 5 bases and 0 bases, with 8 bases remaining between them. The CDR3: CASSISSSGNTIYF. The DNA for the CDR3 is TGCGCCAGCAGCATCAGTAGCTCTGGAAACACCATATATTTT.

This clone has only one observation. The rearrangement links TRBV28 to TRBJ2-7; a possible D gene is TRBD2 (7 bases). V lost 6 bases and J lost 1, with 13 bases in between. The germline CDR1 and CDR2 sequences are MDHEN and SYDVKM. This CDR3 region has 14 residues. This CDR3 is CASSPGGRSYEQYF. CDR3 DNA: TGTGCCAGCAGCCCGGGGGGCAGATCCTACGAGCAGTACTTC. Together with reference TRBV28 and TRBJ2-7, the CDR3 gives the full variable domain: DVKVTQSSRYLVKRTGEKVFLECVQDMDHENMFWYRQDPGLGLRLIYFSYDVKMKEKGDIPEGYSVSREKKERFSLILESASTNQTSMYLCASSPGGRSYEQYFGPGTRLTVT.

This clone is a singleton in its sample. This rearrangement joins TRBV27 to TRBJ1-1, with D possibly TRBD1 on 6 matching bases. CDR3 length: 16 amino acids. V lost 0 bases, J lost 0 bases, and 11 bases lay in between. Per the germline V gene, CDR1 is MNHEY and CDR2 is SMNVEV (reference sequence). CDR3 in amino acids: CASSLSSGVMNTEAFF. The DNA for the CDR3 is TGTGCCAGCAGTTTATCGTCAGGGGTAATGAACACTGAAGCTTTCTTT.

This chain joins TRBV7-2 and TRBJ2-1; 13 bases map to TRBD2. Germline trimming cut 3 bases from V and 5 bases from J; bases unmatched to any gene: 4. The CDR3 runs 16 residues. Germline-derived CDR1 and CDR2 are SGHTA and FQGNSA. This chain's CDR3 is CASSLTSGRPHNEQFF. The DNA of the CDR3 is TGTGCCAGCAGCTTGACTAGCGGGAGGCCCCACAATGAGCAGTTCTTC.

This clone appeared once. The chain links TRBV4-3 to TRBJ2-1; 11 positions agree with TRBD2. Trimming at V came to 2 bases and at J to 10 bases, leaving 10 bases not matched to a gene. CDR3 length: 16 residues. Germline CDR1 and CDR2: LGHNA and YSLEER. CDR3 region: CASSQPGAGLAAEQFF. As DNA, the CDR3 is TGCGCCAGCAGCCAACCCGGGGCGGGACTAGCGGCAGAGCAGTTCTTC.

This chain links TRBV6-6 with TRBJ1-6; D is possibly TRBD1 (5 bases). Germline V gives CDR1 MNHNY, CDR2 SVGAGI (reference sequence). The CDR3 has 14 residues. Between the trimmed V and J ends, which lost 7 bases and 6 bases, there was a span of 13 bases. The DNA for the CDR3 is TGTGCCAGCATTTCTCAGGGTGGTAATTCACCCCTCCACTTT. It translates to CASISQGGNSPLHF.

This clone appeared a single time. This chain links TRBV5-6 with TRBJ2-5, with D uncertain. The length of the CDR3 is 15 residues. Germline CDR1 and CDR2: SGHDT and YYEEEE. Deletions cut 0 bases from V and 1 base from J, with 10 bases between. In DNA, the CDR3 is TGTGCCAGCAGCTTGGCCCGTTGGGGCCAAGAGACCCAGTACTTC. Translating gives CASSLARWGQETQYF.

The V and J genes are TRBV4-1 and TRBJ2-1, with TRBD2 matching 7 bases. V trimming: 1 base; J trimming: 3 bases; junction bases outside the gene matches: 12. The CDR3 runs to 18 residues. From germline, CDR1 is MGHRA and CDR2 YSYEKL. The chain's CDR3 is CASSQAYQSGKLYNEQFF. CDR3 DNA sequence: TGCGCCAGCAGCCAAGCATACCAGAGCGGGAAGCTCTACAATGAGCAGTTCTTC.

This chain connects TRBV13 to TRBJ2-7; D not resolved. V was cut by 6 bases and J by 0 bases, with 12 bases left in between. The germline CDR1 and CDR2 sequences are PRHDT and FYEKMQ (reference sequence). The CDR3 spans 14 residues. The CDR3 reads CASSSGTTSYEQYF. CDR3 DNA: TGTGCCAGCAGTTCCGGAACCACCTCCTACGAGCAGTACTTC.

The table lists this clone with a few counts. The rearrangement links TRBV11-2 to TRBJ2-7; unclear D gene. Germline V gives CDR1 SGHAT, CDR2 FQNNGV. V lost 1 base and J 11 bases, leaving 12 bases between the germline ends. The CDR3 sequence is 12 residues long. CDR3 protein: CASSLVSAPEYF. In DNA form, the CDR3 reads TGTGCCAGCAGCTTAGTCTCAGCCCCCGAGTACTTC.

The chain couples TRBV28 to TRBJ2-1, with 7 positions matching TRBD2. The CDR3 length is 16 residues. CDR1 and CDR2 (germline): MDHEN, SYDVKM. V was clipped by 4 bases and J by 4 bases; unmatched bases: 10. This CDR3 reads CASSSSGPARYNEQFF. For the CDR3, the DNA is TGTGCCAGCAGTTCTAGCGGACCCGCCCGATACAATGAGCAGTTCTTC.

The J gene is TRBJ2-7, the V gene TRBV5-1; unclear D gene. This CDR3 is built from 13 residues. The germline V gene encodes CDR1 SGHRS and CDR2 YFSETQ. Trimming removed 1 base at V and 2 bases at J, with 7 bases between. The CDR3 loop reads CASSLFQAYEQYF. The CDR3 DNA is TGCGCCAGCAGCTTGTTTCAAGCCTACGAGCAGTACTTC.